This is a list of T cell receptor beta chains from one sample in a study of cytomegalovirus exposure and HLA in healthy donors. Using immunoSEQ multiplex PCR, the repertoire was profiled, and TCRdb retains in-frame clones only, with some absent. The table shows approximately 120,000 clones, with more than 70% occurring only once. Sequencing input: PBMCs. These receptor sequences come from a woman in her fifties or sixties in good health and CMV-seropositive. Both conserved end residues are part of each CDR3. D genes are given only for firm matches. Clone sizes are given selectively: once, few, many, or a class where the clone is expanded.

j_call v_call clone_size d_call cdr3_nt cdr3_aa
TRBJ2-3 TRBV11-2 few TRBD2 TGTGCCAGCAGCACCTCCGGGACTAGCCTAACTACGCAGTATTTT CASSTSGTSLTTQYF
TRBJ2-1 TRBV7-7 . TRBD1 TGTGCTAGCAGCCGGACAGGGGAAAGGATCAATGAGCAGTTCTTC CASSRTGERINEQFF
TRBJ1-1 TRBV7-9 . TRBD1 TGTGCCAGCAGCCCCTCGGACAGGGGGAACACTGAAGCTTTCTTT CASSPSDRGNTEAFF
TRBJ1-2 TRBV7-9 . . TGTGCCAGCAGCTTGGGGAGGGGCGATAACTATGGCTACACCTTC CASSLGRGDNYGYTF
TRBJ2-6 TRBV2 few . TGTGCCAGCACCCGTAGTTCCGGGGCCAACGTCCTGACTTTC CASTRSSGANVLTF
TRBJ1-6 TRBV2 . . TGTGCCAGCAGTGATGAGGGCCCACGTTCACCCCTCCACTTT CASSDEGPRSPLHF
TRBJ2-1 TRBV5-1 . . TGCGCCAGCAGCAACCTGGCAGACTACAATGAGCAGTTCTTC CASSNLADYNEQFF
TRBJ2-7 TRBV19 . TRBD1 TGTGCCAGTAGTCGAGCTCATTCGACAGGGTTCAACGAGCAGTACTTC CASSRAHSTGFNEQYF
TRBJ2-3 TRBV4-2 . TRBD1 TGTGCCAGCAGCCAAGATAGGGACAGGGTCACAGATACGCAGTATTTT CASSQDRDRVTDTQYF
TRBJ2-3 TRBV27 . TRBD2 TGTGCCAGCAGTCAAAGTAGCGGGGGGTTTGTAGATACGCAGTATTTT CASSQSSGGFVDTQYF
TRBJ2-6 TRBV7-2 once . TGTGCCGGGGACACCTCTGGGGCCAACGTCCTGACTTTC CAGDTSGANVLTF
TRBJ1-5 TRBV15 few . TGTGCCACCAGCAGTGGATTCAGACAGGTTAATCAGCCCCAGCATTTT CATSSGFRQVNQPQHF
TRBJ2-3 TRBV7-3 . . TGTGCCAGCAGCTTATTCCTGAGCACAGATACGCAGTATTTT CASSLFLSTDTQYF
TRBJ2-1 TRBV7-3 . . TGTGCCAGCAGCTTAAGAGGGCGGGAAAGTGAGCAGTTCTTC CASSLRGRESEQFF
TRBJ2-5 TRBV7-3 . . TGTGCCAGCAGCCTACAGGCGAGCCAAGAGACCCAGTACTTC CASSLQASQETQYF
TRBJ2-5 TRBV6-5 . TRBD2 TGTGCCAGCAGTTACTCCCTGTCGGGGGGGCGAGAGACCCAGTACTTC CASSYSLSGGRETQYF
TRBJ1-5 TRBV19 . TRBD1 TGTGCCGCCACATCTGGGGATACAGGGGGCTTATATCAGCCCCAGCATTTT CAATSGDTGGLYQPQHF
TRBJ2-1 TRBV13 . TRBD2 TGTGCCAGCACCTTCCTTAGCGGGGAGTCATACAATGAGCAGTTCTTC CASTFLSGESYNEQFF
TRBJ2-2 TRBV5-1 . TRBD2 TGCGCCAGCAGCTTGATAGCGGGAGAGGACACCGGGGAGCTGTTTTTT CASSLIAGEDTGELFF
TRBJ2-7 TRBV7-2 . . TGTGCCAGCAGCCCAGGGGCCAGGGGGGTGTACGAGCAGTACTTC CASSPGARGVYEQYF
TRBJ1-5 TRBV5-5 . . TGTGCCAGCAGCATAACAGGAGCGCGCAATCAGCCCCAGCATTTT CASSITGARNQPQHF
TRBJ1-2 TRBV5-1 . . TGCGCCAGCAGCTTGGAGGCGGGGTCGGGCTATGGCTACACCTTC CASSLEAGSGYGYTF
TRBJ2-5 TRBV29-1 . . TGCAGCGCCAGGAAACAGGGCCAAGAGACCCAGTACTTC CSARKQGQETQYF
TRBJ1-5 TRBV30 once . TGTGCCTGGAGGATAGGCCTGGACAGTAATCAGCCCCAGCATTTT CAWRIGLDSNQPQHF
TRBJ2-1 TRBV10-3 . . TGTGCCATCAGTGACTTTCACAATGAGCAGTTCTTC CAISDFHNEQFF
TRBJ2-3 TRBV30 . . TGTGCCTGGAGTCTGGCTAGCACAGATACGCAGTATTTT CAWSLASTDTQYF
TRBJ2-3 TRBV2 . . TGTGCCAGCAAACAGGACTATGTCACAGATACGCAGTATTTT CASKQDYVTDTQYF
TRBJ2-7 TRBV5-1 once . TGCGCCAGCAGCACCCGACAAGCCTACGAGCAGTACTTC CASSTRQAYEQYF
TRBJ2-2 TRBV5-1 . TRBD1 TGCGCCAGCAGCCGCGGGACAGGGGTCACCGGGGAGCTGTTTTTT CASSRGTGVTGELFF
TRBJ1-2 TRBV7-2 . . TGTGCCAGCAGCCTAAATCCCAGGGGCGCCTACTATGGCTACACCTTC CASSLNPRGAYYGYTF
TRBJ1-2 TRBV19 many TRBD1 TGTGCCAGTACCCCGACAGGGAACTATGGCTACACCTTC CASTPTGNYGYTF
TRBJ1-3 TRBV7-8 . . TGTGCCAGCAGCTTAGCGGCAGGTCTGACTGGAAACACCATATATTTT CASSLAAGLTGNTIYF
TRBJ1-5 TRBV30 . . TGTGCCTGGAGTGTAGGCTTCAGTACAGGGCACAATCAGCCCCAGCATTTT CAWSVGFSTGHNQPQHF
TRBJ1-4 TRBV7-2 few . TGTGCCAGCAGCTTAGGTCCTCAGGTAGAAAAACTGTTTTTT CASSLGPQVEKLFF
TRBJ2-3 TRBV7-9 . TRBD2 TGTGCCAGCAGCTTAGCTAGCGGGGGGGCAGGAGATACGCAGTATTTT CASSLASGGAGDTQYF
TRBJ2-1 TRBV2 few TRBD2 TGTGCCAGCCAGAATCGCGGGGGGGCCTGGAATGAGCAGTTCTTC CASQNRGGAWNEQFF
TRBJ1-1 TRBV5-4 . TRBD1 TGTGCCAGCAGCTGGGGGACAGGGTGGGACACTGAAGCTTTCTTT CASSWGTGWDTEAFF
TRBJ2-2 TRBV19 . TRBD2 TGTGCCAGTACCGCGGGAGGCCACACCGGGGAGCTGTTTTTT CASTAGGHTGELFF
TRBJ2-7 TRBV13 . TRBD1 TGTGCCAGCAGCCGAGGACAGGGGAACTACGAGCAGTACTTC CASSRGQGNYEQYF
TRBJ1-1 TRBV19 . . TGTGCCAGTAGTAGGACAGCCCGTGAAGCTTTCTTT CASSRTAREAFF
TRBJ2-1 TRBV18 . TRBD1 TGTGCCAGCTCACCACCGGCAGGACAGGGGACCTACAATGAGCAGTTCTTC CASSPPAGQGTYNEQFF
TRBJ2-4 TRBV5-1 once TRBD2 TGCGCCAGCAGCCGGACTAGTGGCGTGGCCAAAAACATTCAGTACTTC CASSRTSGVAKNIQYF
TRBJ2-1 TRBV10-3 few . TGTGCCATCAGCGAAGGAGTCTCCTACAATGAGCAGTTCTTC CAISEGVSYNEQFF
TRBJ1-2 TRBV19 . . TGTGCCAGCTCACGGGTCAACTATGGCTACACCTTC CASSRVNYGYTF
TRBJ1-5 TRBV27 . . TGTGCCAGCAGTTTAGGCAGCAATCAGCCCCAGCATTTT CASSLGSNQPQHF
TRBJ1-5 TRBV7-6 . TRBD1 TGTGCCAGCAGCCCCCAGGGGGCCTATCAGCCCCAGCATTTT CASSPQGAYQPQHF
TRBJ2-7 TRBV7-2 few . TGTGCCAGCAGCTTAGACGGGCTAGCTAGGGAGCAGTACTTC CASSLDGLAREQYF
TRBJ2-3 TRBV2 . TRBD1 TGTGCCAGCAGGATTGACAGGGGGCCGCAGTATTTT CASRIDRGPQYF
TRBJ2-7 TRBV30 . . TGTGCCTGGAGCCCTTGGGGGGGCGCAAGCTACGAGCAGTACTTC CAWSPWGGASYEQYF
TRBJ1-4 TRBV7-6 . . TGTGCCAGCAGCCCCTCGGGGTTGAAGGGTGATGAAAAACTGTTTTTT CASSPSGLKGDEKLFF